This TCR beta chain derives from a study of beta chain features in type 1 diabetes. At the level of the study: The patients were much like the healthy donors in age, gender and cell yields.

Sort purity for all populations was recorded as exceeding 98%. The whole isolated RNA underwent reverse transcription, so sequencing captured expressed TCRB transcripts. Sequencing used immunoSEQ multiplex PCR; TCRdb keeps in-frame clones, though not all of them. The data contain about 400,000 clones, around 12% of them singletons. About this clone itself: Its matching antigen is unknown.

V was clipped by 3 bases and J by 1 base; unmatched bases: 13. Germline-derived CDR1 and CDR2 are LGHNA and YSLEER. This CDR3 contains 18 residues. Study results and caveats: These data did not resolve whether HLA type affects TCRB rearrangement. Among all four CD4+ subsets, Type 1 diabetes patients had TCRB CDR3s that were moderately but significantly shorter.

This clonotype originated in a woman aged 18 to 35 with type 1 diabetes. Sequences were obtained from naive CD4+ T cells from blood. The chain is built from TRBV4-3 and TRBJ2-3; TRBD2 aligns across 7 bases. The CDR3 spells CASSQGTLGAGRTDTQYF. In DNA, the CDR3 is TGCGCCAGCAGCCAGGGGACCCTCGGAGCGGGGCGCACAGATACGCAGTATTTT.